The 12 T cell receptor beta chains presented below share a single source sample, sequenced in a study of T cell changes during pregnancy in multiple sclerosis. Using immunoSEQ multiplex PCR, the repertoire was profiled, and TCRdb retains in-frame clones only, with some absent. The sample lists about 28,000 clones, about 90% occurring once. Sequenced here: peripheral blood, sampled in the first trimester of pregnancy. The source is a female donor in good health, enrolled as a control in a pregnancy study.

CDR3 nucleotides: TGTGCCAGCAGTGGTACAGGGGCCCTAGAAAAACTGTTTTTT. Translated: CASSGTGALEKLFF. The rearrangement joins TRBV25-1 to TRBJ1-4, with TRBD1 identical over 7 bases. CDR1 is MGHDK, CDR2 SYGVNS, per germline. This CDR3 comprises 14 residues. Trimming removed 4 bases from V and 8 bases from J; junction bases left unmatched: 7.

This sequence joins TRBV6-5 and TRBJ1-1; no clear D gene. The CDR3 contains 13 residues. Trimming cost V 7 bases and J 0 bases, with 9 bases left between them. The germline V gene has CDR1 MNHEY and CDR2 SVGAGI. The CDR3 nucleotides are TGTGCCAGCAACAAAGACATGAACACTGAAGCTTTCTTT. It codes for CASNKDMNTEAFF.

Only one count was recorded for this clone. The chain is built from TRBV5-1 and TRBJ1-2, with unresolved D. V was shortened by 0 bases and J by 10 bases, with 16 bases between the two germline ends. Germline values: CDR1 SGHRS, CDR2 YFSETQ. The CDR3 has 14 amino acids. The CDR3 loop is CASSLVIGQSAYTF. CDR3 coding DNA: TGCGCCAGCAGCTTGGTGATTGGTCAGTCTGCCTACACCTTC.

The CDR3 bases are TGCAGCGTTGAAGATGGACAGGGGAATCAGCCCCAGCATTTT. Amino acids: CSVEDGQGNQPQHF. The V call is TRBV29-1, the J call TRBJ1-5, with 9 positions matching TRBD1. The CDR3 consists of 14 residues. CDR1 SQVTM and CDR2 ANQGSEA come from the germline V gene. J gave up 4 bases and V 0 bases, and 1 base lay outside the gene matches. The full variable domain, rest sourced from reference TRBV29-1 and TRBJ1-5, is SAVISQKPSRDICQRGTSLTIQCQVDSQVTMMFWYRQQPGQSLTLIATANQGSEATYESGFVIDKFPISRPNLTFSTLTVSNMSPEDSSIYLCSVEDGQGNQPQHFGDGTRLSIL.

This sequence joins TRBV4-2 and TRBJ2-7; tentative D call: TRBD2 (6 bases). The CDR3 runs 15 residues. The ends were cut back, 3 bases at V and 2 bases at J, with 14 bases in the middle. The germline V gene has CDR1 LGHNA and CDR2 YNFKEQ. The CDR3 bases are TGTGCCAGCAGCCAGACTCCCACGGGAGCCTACGAGCAGTACTTC. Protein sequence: CASSQTPTGAYEQYF.

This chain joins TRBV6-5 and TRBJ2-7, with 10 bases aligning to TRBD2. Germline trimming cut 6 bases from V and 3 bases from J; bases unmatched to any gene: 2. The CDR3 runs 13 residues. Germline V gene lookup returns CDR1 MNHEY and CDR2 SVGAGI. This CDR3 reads CASRAGGIYEQYF. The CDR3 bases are TGTGCCAGCAGAGCGGGAGGGATCTACGAGCAGTACTTC.

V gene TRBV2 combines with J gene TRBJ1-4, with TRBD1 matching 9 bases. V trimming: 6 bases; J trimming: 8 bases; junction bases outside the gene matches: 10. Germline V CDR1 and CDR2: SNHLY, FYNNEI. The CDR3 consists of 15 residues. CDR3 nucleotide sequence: TGTGCCAGCAGCCCAGGGCGGACAGGGGTCGAAAAACTGTTTTTT. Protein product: CASSPGRTGVEKLFF.

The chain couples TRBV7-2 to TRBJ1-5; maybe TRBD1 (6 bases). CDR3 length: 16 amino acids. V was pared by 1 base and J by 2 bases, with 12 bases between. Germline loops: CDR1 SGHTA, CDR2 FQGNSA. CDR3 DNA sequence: TGTGCCAGCAGCTTAGATTCGACAGGCCGCAATCAGCCCCAGCATTTT. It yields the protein CASSLDSTGRNQPQHF.

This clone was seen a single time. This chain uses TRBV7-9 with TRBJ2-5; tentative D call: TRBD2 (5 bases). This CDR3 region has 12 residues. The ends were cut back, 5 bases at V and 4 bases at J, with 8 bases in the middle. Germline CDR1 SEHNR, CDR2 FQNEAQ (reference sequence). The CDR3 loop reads CASSLLGETQYF. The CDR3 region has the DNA TGTGCCAGCAGCCTACTAGGAGAGACCCAGTACTTC.

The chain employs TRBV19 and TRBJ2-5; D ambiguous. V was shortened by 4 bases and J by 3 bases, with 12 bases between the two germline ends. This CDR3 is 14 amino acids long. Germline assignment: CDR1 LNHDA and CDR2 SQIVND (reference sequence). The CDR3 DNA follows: TGTGCCAGTAGTAAATCAGGTATCGAAGAGACCCAGTACTTC. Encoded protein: CASSKSGIEETQYF.

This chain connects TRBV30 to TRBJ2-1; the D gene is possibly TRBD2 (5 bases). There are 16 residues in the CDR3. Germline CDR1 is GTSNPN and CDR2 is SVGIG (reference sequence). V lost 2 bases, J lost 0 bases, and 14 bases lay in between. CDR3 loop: CAWSPREGHSYNEQFF. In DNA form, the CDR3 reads TGTGCCTGGAGTCCCCGGGAAGGGCACTCCTACAATGAGCAGTTCTTC.

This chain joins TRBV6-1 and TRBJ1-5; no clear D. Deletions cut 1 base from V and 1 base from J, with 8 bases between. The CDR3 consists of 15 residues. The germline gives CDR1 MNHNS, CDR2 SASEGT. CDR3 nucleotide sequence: TGTGCCAGCAGTGAAGGGCTCGGGAGCAATCAGCCCCAGCATTTT. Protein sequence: CASSEGLGSNQPQHF.